This TCR beta chain originates from a study of cytomegalovirus exposure and HLA in healthy donors. With respect to this clone: Its antigen is unidentified.

In germline, CDR1 is LNHNV, CDR2 YYDKDF (reference sequence). The length of the CDR3 is 13 residues. Trimming stripped 1 base from V and 8 bases from J, with 9 bases between. Whole-study results and caveats: In an earlier analysis, most TCR beta V segments were productive about 87% or about 30% of the time. Among TCR beta chains of equal frequency, HLA-associated ones were more clonally expanded in a later analysis.

The PCR used 60 Vbeta and 13 Jbeta primers. This table comes from immunoSEQ multiplex PCR, and its TCRdb copy is limited to in-frame clones, with some not included. The sample lists 200,000 to 250,000 clones, roughly 80% occurring once. The chain carries TRBV15 and TRBJ1-5, with D uncertain. This receptor was identified in a man between 35 and 55 years old in good health and CMV-seronegative. Input material: PBMCs. The CDR3 DNA follows: TGTGCCACCAGCAGAGCCCTCGGTAAGCCCCAGCATTTT. This encodes CATSRALGKPQHF.